This T cell receptor beta chain was retrieved from a study of blood T cell repertoires in COVID-19. Study context: Acute-phase and convalescent COVID-19 samples originated in the United States, Italy and Spain. T cells, B-cell-depleted T cells, or PBMCs supplied cDNA or gDNA.

This CDR3 has 16 amino acids. Germline assignment: CDR1 LGHNA and CDR2 YNFKEQ. The junction had 16 bases not matched to a gene; V was cut back by 6 bases and J by 6 bases. This clone was observed a few times. Original data processing: Amplification with reference gene primers provided the estimates of nucleated cell counts. Produced via immunoSEQ multiplex PCR; TCRdb's table is partial and in-frame only. From that table come the V and J calls and clone size; the DNA was used to work out D and trimming. The table records approximately 72,000 clones, roughly 83% of them present only once. V is TRBV4-2 and J is TRBJ1-1; 7 bases are shared with TRBD1. This receptor was identified in a woman aged 80 or over with acute or convalescent COVID-19. The sequencing sample was made of peripheral blood. CDR3 coding DNA: TGTGCCAGCAGTACAGGGGTACAGGGTGGGGTAGCTGAAGCTTTCTTT. Its protein is CASSTGVQGGVAEAFF.